These T cell receptor beta chains were read from a single sample in a study of blood T cell repertoires in COVID-19. Assay used: immunoSEQ multiplex PCR; TCRdb lists only in-frame clones, some missing. Of about 480,000 clones listed, 88% are singletons. Sequenced input: PBMCs or T cells enriched from blood (not recorded which). All receptors derive from a woman between 40 and 55 years old who had recovered from COVID-19. Each CDR3 is given with its conserved first and last residue. D genes are given only for firm matches. Clone sizes are given selectively: once, few, many, or a class where the clone is expanded.

-	TRBV20-1	TRBJ1-2	-	14	TGCAGTGCAAGTGGTATGGGCTACGGCTATGGCTACACCTTC	CSASGMGYGYGYTF
-	TRBV2	TRBJ2-7	-	11	TGTGCCAGCAGTGACTCGTACGAGCAGTACTTC	CASSDSYEQYF
TRBD2	TRBV5-5	TRBJ2-1	-	16	TGTGCCAGCAGCTTGGCCGGGACTAGCGGGATCGCCGAGCAGTTCTTC	CASSLAGTSGIAEQFF
-	TRBV6-2/TRBV6-3	TRBJ2-7	-	16	TGTGCCAGCAGTTACCCAGTCCAGAGGATCCCCTACGAGCAGTACTTC	CASSYPVQRIPYEQYF
TRBD2	TRBV20-1	TRBJ2-1	once	14	TGCAGTGCTAGTAAGGCTAGCGGGAGAAATGAGCAGTTCTTC	CSASKASGRNEQFF
-	TRBV9	TRBJ2-1	-	14	TGTGCCAGCAGCGGACTAGTTCCCTACAATGAGCAGTTCTTC	CASSGLVPYNEQFF
TRBD1	TRBV11-2	TRBJ2-5	-	16	TGTGCCAGCAGTTTAAGGGGGACAGGGTTTCAAGAGACCCAGTACTTC	CASSLRGTGFQETQYF
TRBD1	TRBV7-9	TRBJ2-7	-	16	TGTGCCAGCAGCTCCAAGACAGGGGCTGAGACCTACGAGCAGTACTTC	CASSSKTGAETYEQYF
TRBD1	TRBV9	TRBJ2-5	-	16	TGTGCCAGCAGCGTAGTAGGGGGCGGGCGAGGAGAGACCCAGTACTTC	CASSVVGGGRGETQYF
-	TRBV4-1	TRBJ2-7	-	16	TGCGCCAGCAGCCAAGAAGGCGGGGGCAAGGCGTGGGAGCAGTACTTC	CASSQEGGGKAWEQYF
TRBD1	TRBV4-3	TRBJ1-4	-	15	TGCGCCAGCAGCCCTCGGACAGGGGTGAATGAAAAACTGTTTTTT	CASSPRTGVNEKLFF
-	TRBV19	TRBJ1-4	once	16	TGTGCCAGTAGTATAGACACGAGAGAGGCTAATGAAAAACTGTTTTTT	CASSIDTREANEKLFF
-	TRBV19	TRBJ1-3	few	13	TGTGCCAGTACCAAAGGGGCCGGAAACACCATATATTTT	CASTKGAGNTIYF
-	TRBV24-1	TRBJ1-4	-	13	TGTGCCACCAGTGACGGCAGGGGAGAAAAACTGTTTTTT	CATSDGRGEKLFF
-	TRBV19	TRBJ2-1	-	12	TGTGCCAGTAGTATAGCCGGAGATCAGCAGTTCTTC	CASSIAGDQQFF
TRBD1	TRBV4-3	TRBJ1-4	-	15	TGCGCCAGCAGCCGAATAGGGGGCACTAATGAAAAACTGTTTTTT	CASSRIGGTNEKLFF
-	TRBV3-1/TRBV3-2	TRBJ2-7	-	15	TGTGCCAGCAGCCCAGGTAGGTTGGCACGTAACGAGCAGTACTTC	CASSPGRLARNEQYF
TRBD1	TRBV19	TRBJ2-1	-	15	TGTGCCAGTAGTCCAGACAGGGTACGGTACAATGAGCAGTTCTTC	CASSPDRVRYNEQFF
-	TRBV6-5	TRBJ2-4	-	15	TGTGCCAGCAGTTGGGGAAGTGGCGGAGGGAACATTCAGTACTTC	CASSWGSGGGNIQYF
-	TRBV20-1	TRBJ2-7	-	14	TGCAGTGCTAGTGAACAGTTAGGCTCCTACGAGCAGTACTTC	CSASEQLGSYEQYF